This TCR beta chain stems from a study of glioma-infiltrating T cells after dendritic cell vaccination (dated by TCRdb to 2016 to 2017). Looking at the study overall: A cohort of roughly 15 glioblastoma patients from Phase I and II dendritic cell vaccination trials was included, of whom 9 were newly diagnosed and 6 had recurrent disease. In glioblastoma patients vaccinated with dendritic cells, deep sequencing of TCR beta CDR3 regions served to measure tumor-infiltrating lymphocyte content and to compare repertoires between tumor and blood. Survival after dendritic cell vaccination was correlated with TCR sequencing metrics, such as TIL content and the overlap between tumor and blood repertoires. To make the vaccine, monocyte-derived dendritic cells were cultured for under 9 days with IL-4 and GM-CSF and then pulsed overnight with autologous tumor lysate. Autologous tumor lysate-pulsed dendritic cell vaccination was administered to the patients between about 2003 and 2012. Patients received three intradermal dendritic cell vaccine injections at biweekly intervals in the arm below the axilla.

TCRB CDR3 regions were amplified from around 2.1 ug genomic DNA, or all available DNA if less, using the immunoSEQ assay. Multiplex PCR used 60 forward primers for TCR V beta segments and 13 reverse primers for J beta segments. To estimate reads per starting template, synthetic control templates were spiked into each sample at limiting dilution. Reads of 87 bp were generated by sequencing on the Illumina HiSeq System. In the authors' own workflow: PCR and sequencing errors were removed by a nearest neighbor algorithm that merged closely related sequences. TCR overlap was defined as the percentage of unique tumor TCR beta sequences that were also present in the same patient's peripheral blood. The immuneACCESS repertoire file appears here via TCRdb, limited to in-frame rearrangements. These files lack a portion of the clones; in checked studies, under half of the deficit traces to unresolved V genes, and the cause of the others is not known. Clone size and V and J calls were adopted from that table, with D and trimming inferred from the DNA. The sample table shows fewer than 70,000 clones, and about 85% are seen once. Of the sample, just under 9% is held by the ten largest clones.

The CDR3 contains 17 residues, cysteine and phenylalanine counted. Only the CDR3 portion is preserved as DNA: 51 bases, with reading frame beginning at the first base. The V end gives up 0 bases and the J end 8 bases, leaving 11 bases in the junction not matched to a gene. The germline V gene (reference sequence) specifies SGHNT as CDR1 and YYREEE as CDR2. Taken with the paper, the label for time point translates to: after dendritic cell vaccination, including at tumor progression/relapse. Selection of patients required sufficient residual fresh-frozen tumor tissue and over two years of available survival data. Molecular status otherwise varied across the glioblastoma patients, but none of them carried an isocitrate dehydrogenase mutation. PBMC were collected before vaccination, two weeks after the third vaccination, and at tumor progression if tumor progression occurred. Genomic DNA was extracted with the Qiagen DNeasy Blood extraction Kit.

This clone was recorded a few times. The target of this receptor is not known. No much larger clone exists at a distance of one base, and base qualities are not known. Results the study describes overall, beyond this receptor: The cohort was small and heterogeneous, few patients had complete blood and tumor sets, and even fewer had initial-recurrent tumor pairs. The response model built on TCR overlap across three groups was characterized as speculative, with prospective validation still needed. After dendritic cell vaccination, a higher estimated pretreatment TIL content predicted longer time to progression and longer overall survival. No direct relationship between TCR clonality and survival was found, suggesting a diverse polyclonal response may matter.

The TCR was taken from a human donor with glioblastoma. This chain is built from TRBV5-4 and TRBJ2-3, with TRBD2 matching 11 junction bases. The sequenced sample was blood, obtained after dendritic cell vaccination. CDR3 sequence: CASSLASGGTLVGTQYF. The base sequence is TGTGCCAGCAGCTTGGCTAGCGGGGGGACGCTCGTAGGTACGCAGTATTTT.